This T cell receptor beta chain appears in the sequencing data of a study of early T cells in non-severe SARS-CoV-2 infection. Unique molecular identifiers tagged individual cDNA molecules. TCRdb reprocessed the 5' RACE reads via MiXCR and lists one record per CDR3 protein. Among approximately 81,000 distinct CDR3 sequences listed, about 6.5% were seen once. V shed 5 bases and J 4 bases; nucleotides not matched to a gene: 7. The CDR3 consists of 15 residues. The germline V gene has CDR1 MNHEY and CDR2 SVGAGI. At least ten counts were recorded for this clonotype. The sample taken for sequencing was whole blood. This clonotype originated in an adult who was a healthcare worker with PCR-confirmed SARS-CoV-2 infection or an uninfected control (not recorded which). This chain links TRBV6-5 with TRBJ2-7, with 11 bases fitting TRBD2. The DNA for the CDR3 is TGTGCCAGCAGTCCGCCTAGCGGGGGGACTTACGAGCAGTACTTC. Protein: CASSPPSGGTYEQYF.